Below, one TCR beta chain is given with its context. Its target is unknown. The data derive from a study of blood T cells in healthy people across ages. The overall study: Template switching caught about one barcoded beta molecule for each two T cells. Study outcomes and limitations: Expanded clonotype shifts may have been confounded, as the donors had an unknown CMV status.

Looked up from germline, CDR1 is SGHRS and CDR2 is YFSETQ. J lost 1 base, V lost 2 bases, and 7 bases had no gene match. This CDR3 is built from 16 residues. A second PCR, run for 7 to 11 cycles, used a sample-barcoded 5' primer plus a J-beta primer mix. From the 5' RACE reads, TCRdb called clonotypes with MiXCR, one entry per CDR3 protein. The table shows some 640,000 distinct CDR3 sequences, with less than 35% occurring only once. Investigators took around 11 milliliters of peripheral blood from every donor. The V gene is TRBV5-1, the J gene TRBJ1-1; TRBD1 agrees at 8 bases. The specimen was blood. The TCR sequence derives from a woman aged 80 or over in good health. CDR3 sequence reads: CASSLGDRHTNTEAFF. The CDR3 region has the DNA TGCGCCAGCAGCTTAGGGGACAGGCACACGAACACTGAAGCTTTCTTT. The full variable domain, rest sourced from reference TRBV5-1 and TRBJ1-1, is KAGVTQTPRYLIKTRGQQVTLSCSPISGHRSVSWYQQTPGQGLQFLFEYFSETQRNKGNFPGRFSGRQFSNSRSEMNVSTLELGDSALYLCASSLGDRHTNTEAFFGQGTRLTVV.